Listed below are T cell receptor beta chains from one sample, sequenced in a study of blood T cell repertoires in COVID-19. The table came from immunoSEQ multiplex PCR; TCRdb's copy has only in-frame clones and leaves some out. The table shows some 290,000 clones, with around nine tenths occurring only once. Specimen: peripheral blood. The receptors were gathered from a young woman with COVID-19, enrolled during active disease. CDR3s include the opening cysteine and the closing phenylalanine or tryptophan. D genes are given only for firm matches. A row's size may be missing; if present it is once, few, many or a size class.

TRBJ2-7 | - | TRBD2 | TRBV7-2 | TGTGCCAGCAGCTTCGCGGGAGGCCTCTCCTACGAGCAGTACTTC | CASSFAGGLSYEQYF
TRBJ2-7 | - | - | TRBV30 | TGTGCCTGGAAATCCGGAGACTACGAGCAGTACTTC | CAWKSGDYEQYF
TRBJ2-7 | few | - | TRBV4-3 | TGCGCCAGCAGCCAAGGACTGGCCTACGAGCAGTACTTC | CASSQGLAYEQYF
TRBJ1-2 | - | TRBD1 | TRBV6-5 | TGTGCCAGCAATCCACCCGGGACAGGGCGAGGCTACACCTTC | CASNPPGTGRGYTF
TRBJ2-7 | - | TRBD1 | TRBV30 | TGTGCCTGGAGTGTACGAGGGACAGGGACGGCCGAGCAGTACTTC | CAWSVRGTGTAEQYF
TRBJ2-3 | - | TRBD1 | TRBV5-4 | TGTGCCAGCAGCCCAGACAGGGTGACAGATACGCAGTATTTT | CASSPDRVTDTQYF
TRBJ2-1 | few | - | TRBV6-5 | TGTGCCAGCAGTTATGAGGTAGGAGGATACAATGAGCAGTTCTTC | CASSYEVGGYNEQFF
TRBJ2-3 | - | - | TRBV3-1/TRBV3-2 | TGTGCCAGCAGCCAAGATCCGATCGGTACGCAGTATTTT | CASSQDPIGTQYF
TRBJ2-5 | - | - | TRBV4-3 | TGCGCCAGCAGCCAAGTTGGAGGGACAGTAAAAGAGACCCAGTACTTC | CASSQVGGTVKETQYF
TRBJ1-1 | - | - | TRBV12-3/TRBV12-4 | TGTGCCTTCCGGTTAACTGAAGCTTTCTTT | CAFRLTEAFF
TRBJ2-5 | - | - | TRBV7-2 | TGTGCCAGCAGCTTATCTCCAGGGCATGAAGAGACCCAGTACTTC | CASSLSPGHEETQYF
TRBJ2-5 | - | TRBD2 | TRBV5-6 | TGTGCCAGCAGCTTGGGTGGCGGGAGGGCCCTAGAGACCCAGTACTTC | CASSLGGGRALETQYF
TRBJ1-2 | few | - | TRBV30 | TGTGCCTCCGACACGTTCGCCTATGGCTACACCTTC | CASDTFAYGYTF
TRBJ1-5 | - | - | TRBV18 | TGTGCCAGCCGAAAGACAGGCGATCAGCCCCAGCATTTT | CASRKTGDQPQHF
TRBJ1-2 | - | TRBD1 | TRBV2 | TGTGCCAGCAGTGGGACAGGGTACTATGGCTACACCTTC | CASSGTGYYGYTF
TRBJ2-7 | - | - | TRBV20-1 | TGCAGTGCTAGAAAGGGGTCCGAGCAGTACTTC | CSARKGSEQYF
TRBJ2-5 | once | - | TRBV24-1 | TGTGCCACCAGTGATTTGTATGAGGGCTTAGGGCAAGAGACCCAGTACTTC | CATSDLYEGLGQETQYF
TRBJ2-1 | once | - | TRBV4-3 | TGCGCCAGCAGGAAACGGGTCTCCTACAATGAGCAGTTCTTC | CASRKRVSYNEQFF
TRBJ1-1 | - | TRBD1 | TRBV10-3 | TGTGCCATCAGTCCCCCGGGACAGGGTAGCACTGAAGCTTTCTTT | CAISPPGQGSTEAFF
TRBJ2-7 | - | TRBD2 | TRBV9 | TGTGCCAGCAGCGTCAGCGGGAGTAGTGGGTACGAGCAGTACTTC | CASSVSGSSGYEQYF
TRBJ2-1 | - | TRBD1 | TRBV9 | TGTGCCAGCAGCGTCGTGACAGGGGGGAATGAGCAGTTCTTC | CASSVVTGGNEQFF
TRBJ1-3 | - | - | TRBV5-1 | TGCGCCAGTCGAAGGGGAATTGACTCTGGAAACACCATATATTTT | CASRRGIDSGNTIYF
TRBJ1-5 | - | - | TRBV5-1 | TGCGCCAGCAGCTTGGACAGCTGGAATCAGCCCCAGCATTTT | CASSLDSWNQPQHF
TRBJ1-1 | once | TRBD1 | TRBV19 | TGTGCCAGTAGTTTGACAGGGTTGAACACTGAAGCTTTCTTT | CASSLTGLNTEAFF
TRBJ2-3 | - | TRBD1 | TRBV4-3 | TGCGCCAGCAGCCAAGGGCCGCCGGGACAGGGGTTAGATACGCAGTATTTT | CASSQGPPGQGLDTQYF
TRBJ1-2 | - | TRBD1 | TRBV11-2 | TGTGCCAGCAGCCCACAGGGGGACTATGGCTACACCTTC | CASSPQGDYGYTF
TRBJ1-5 | - | - | TRBV21-1 | TGTGCCAGCAGCAAAGTGGGGGCAATGCCGCCCCAGCATTTT | CASSKVGAMPPQHF
TRBJ2-5 | - | - | TRBV10-2 | TGCGCCAGCAGTGAGTTGGGTCAGGTGGAGACCCAGTACTTC | CASSELGQVETQYF
TRBJ1-4 | - | TRBD1 | TRBV6-2/TRBV6-3 | TGTGCCAGCAGCGACTTCACAAACAGGGGAGTTAATGAAAAACTGTTTTTT | CASSDFTNRGVNEKLFF
TRBJ2-3 | - | TRBD2 | TRBV6-5 | TGTGCCAGCAGTCAAACTAGCGGGAGCACAGATACGCAGTATTTT | CASSQTSGSTDTQYF
TRBJ2-7 | few | - | TRBV30 | TGTGCCTGGAGTGGAGTTTACGAGCAGTACTTC | CAWSGVYEQYF
TRBJ2-7 | - | TRBD1 | TRBV19 | TGTGCCACTCGGGACAGGACCTACGAGCAGTACTTC | CATRDRTYEQYF
TRBJ2-5 | few | TRBD2 | TRBV19 | TGTGCCTGGGGGTGGGGAGGGGAGGGTCAGGAGACCCAGTACTTC | CAWGWGGEGQETQYF